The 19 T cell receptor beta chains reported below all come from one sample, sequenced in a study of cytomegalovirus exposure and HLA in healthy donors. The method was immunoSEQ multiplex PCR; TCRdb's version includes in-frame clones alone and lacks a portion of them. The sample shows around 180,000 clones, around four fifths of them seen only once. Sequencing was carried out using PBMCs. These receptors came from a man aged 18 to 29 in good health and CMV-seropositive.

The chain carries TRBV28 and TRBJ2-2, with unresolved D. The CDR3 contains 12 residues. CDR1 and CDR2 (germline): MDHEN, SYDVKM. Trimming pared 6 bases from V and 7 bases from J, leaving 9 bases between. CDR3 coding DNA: TGTGCCAGCAGCCCCCCGAGCGGGGAGCTGTTTTTT. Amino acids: CASSPPSGELFF.

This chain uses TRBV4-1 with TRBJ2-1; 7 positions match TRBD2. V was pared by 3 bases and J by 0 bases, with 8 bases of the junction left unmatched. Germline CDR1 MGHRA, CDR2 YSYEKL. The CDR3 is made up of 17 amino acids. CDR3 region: CASSQRLAFSSYNEQFF. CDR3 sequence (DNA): TGCGCCAGCAGCCAGAGACTAGCTTTTAGCTCCTACAATGAGCAGTTCTTC.

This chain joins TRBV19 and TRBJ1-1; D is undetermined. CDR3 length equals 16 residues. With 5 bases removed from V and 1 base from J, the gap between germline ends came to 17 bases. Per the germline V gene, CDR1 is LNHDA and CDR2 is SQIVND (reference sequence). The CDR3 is CASSVASPLGNTEAFF. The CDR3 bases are TGTGCCAGTAGTGTCGCAAGCCCCCTCGGGAACACTGAAGCTTTCTTT.

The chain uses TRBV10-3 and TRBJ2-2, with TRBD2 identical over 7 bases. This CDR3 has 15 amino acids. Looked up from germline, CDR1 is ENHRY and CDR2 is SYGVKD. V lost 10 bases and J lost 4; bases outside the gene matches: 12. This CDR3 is CATAIGGSGTGELFF. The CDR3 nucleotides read TGTGCCACCGCCATCGGGGGGTCGGGCACCGGGGAGCTGTTTTTT.

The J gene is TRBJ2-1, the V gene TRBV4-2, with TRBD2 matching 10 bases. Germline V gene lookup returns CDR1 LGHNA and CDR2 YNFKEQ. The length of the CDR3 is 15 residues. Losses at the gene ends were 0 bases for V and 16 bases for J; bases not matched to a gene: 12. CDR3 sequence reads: CASSQEPRLAGFPFF. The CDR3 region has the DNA TGTGCCAGCAGCCAAGAGCCCAGACTAGCGGGCTTCCCTTTCTTC.

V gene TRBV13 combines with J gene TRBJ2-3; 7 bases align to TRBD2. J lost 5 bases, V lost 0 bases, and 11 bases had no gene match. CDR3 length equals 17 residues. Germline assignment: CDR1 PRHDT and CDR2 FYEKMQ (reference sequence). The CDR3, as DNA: TGTGCCAGCAGCTTAGGACGGGAGGACACAGCACAAGATACGCAGTATTTT. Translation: CASSLGREDTAQDTQYF.

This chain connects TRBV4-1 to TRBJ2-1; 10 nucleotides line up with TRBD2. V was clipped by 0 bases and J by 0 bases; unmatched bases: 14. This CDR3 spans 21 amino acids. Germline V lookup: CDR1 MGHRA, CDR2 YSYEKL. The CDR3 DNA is TGCGCCAGCAGCCAAGAGGGCGGGGCTAGCGGGAGCCCAAGCTCCTACAATGAGCAGTTCTTC. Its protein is CASSQEGGASGSPSSYNEQFF.

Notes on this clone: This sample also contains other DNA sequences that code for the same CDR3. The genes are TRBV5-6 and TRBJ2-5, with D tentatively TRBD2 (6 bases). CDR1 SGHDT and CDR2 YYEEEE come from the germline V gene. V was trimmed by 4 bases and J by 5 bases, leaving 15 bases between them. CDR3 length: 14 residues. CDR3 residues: CASSPPGRGETQYF. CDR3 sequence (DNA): TGTGCCAGCAGCCCCCCCGGGAGAGGGGAGACCCAGTACTTC. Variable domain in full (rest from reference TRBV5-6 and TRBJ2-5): DAGVTQSPTHLIKTRGQQVTLRCSPKSGHDTVSWYQQALGQGPQFIFQYYEEEERQRGNFPDRFSGHQFPNYSSELNVNALLLGDSALYLCASSPPGRGETQYFGPGTRLLVL.

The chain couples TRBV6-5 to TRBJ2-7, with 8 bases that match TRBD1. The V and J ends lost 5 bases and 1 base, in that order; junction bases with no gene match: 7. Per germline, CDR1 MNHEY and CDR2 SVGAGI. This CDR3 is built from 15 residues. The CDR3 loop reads CASSRLGTGSYEQYF. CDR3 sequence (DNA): TGTGCCAGCAGTCGGCTGGGGACAGGTTCCTACGAGCAGTACTTC.

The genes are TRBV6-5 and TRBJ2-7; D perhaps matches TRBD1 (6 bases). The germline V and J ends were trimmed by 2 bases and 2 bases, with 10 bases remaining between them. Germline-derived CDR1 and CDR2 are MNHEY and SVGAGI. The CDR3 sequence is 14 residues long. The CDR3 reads CASSYPRGPYEQYF. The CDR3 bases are TGTGCCAGCAGTTACCCCAGGGGACCCTACGAGCAGTACTTC.

The CDR3 coding sequence is TGTGCCAGCAGTTACAAGACAACGTCCTATGGCTACACCTTC. It yields the protein CASSYKTTSYGYTF. The rearrangement uses TRBV6-6 and TRBJ1-2; no definite D call. CDR3 length equals 14 residues. V lost 2 bases, J lost 4 bases, and 11 bases lay in between. Germline V lookup: CDR1 MNHNY, CDR2 SVGAGI (reference sequence).

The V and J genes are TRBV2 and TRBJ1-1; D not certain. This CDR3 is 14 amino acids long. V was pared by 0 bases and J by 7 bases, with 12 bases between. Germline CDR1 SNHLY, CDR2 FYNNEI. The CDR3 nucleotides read TGTGCCAGCAGTGAAGCTTCCGGGGTAGGTGAAGCTTTCTTT. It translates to CASSEASGVGEAFF.

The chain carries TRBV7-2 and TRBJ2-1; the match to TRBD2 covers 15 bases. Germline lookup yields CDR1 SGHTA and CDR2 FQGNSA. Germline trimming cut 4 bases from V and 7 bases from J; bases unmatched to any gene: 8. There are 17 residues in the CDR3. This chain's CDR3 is CASSSLGLAGGRNEQFF. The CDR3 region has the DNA TGTGCCAGCAGCTCTCTAGGACTAGCGGGAGGGCGGAATGAGCAGTTCTTC.

CDR3 bases: TGTGCCAGCAGCCGTACGGTCGGCGAGCAGTACTTC. It codes for CASSRTVGEQYF. The chain combines TRBV7-8 with TRBJ2-7; D is unclear. The germline V gene has CDR1 SGHVS and CDR2 FQNEAQ. The V and J ends lost 5 bases and 6 bases respectively, with 11 bases between them. The CDR3 has 12 residues.

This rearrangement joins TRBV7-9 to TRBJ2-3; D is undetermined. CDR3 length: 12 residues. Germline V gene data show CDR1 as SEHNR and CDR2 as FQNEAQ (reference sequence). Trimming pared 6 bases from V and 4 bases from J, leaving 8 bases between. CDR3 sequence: CASRVAADTQYF. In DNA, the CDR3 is TGTGCCAGCAGGGTGGCTGCAGATACGCAGTATTTT.

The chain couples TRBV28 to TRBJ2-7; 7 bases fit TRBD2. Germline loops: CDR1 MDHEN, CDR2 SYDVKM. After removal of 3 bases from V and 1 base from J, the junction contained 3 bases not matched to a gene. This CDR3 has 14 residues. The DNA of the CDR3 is TGTGCCAGCAGTTTTCTAGCGGTGTCCTACGAGCAGTACTTC. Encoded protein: CASSFLAVSYEQYF.

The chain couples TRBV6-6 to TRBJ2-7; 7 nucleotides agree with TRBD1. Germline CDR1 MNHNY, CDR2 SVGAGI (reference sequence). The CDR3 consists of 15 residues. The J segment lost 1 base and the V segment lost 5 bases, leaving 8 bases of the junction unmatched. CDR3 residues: CASSPGGSPSYEQYF. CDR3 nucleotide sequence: TGTGCCAGCAGTCCAGGGGGTTCCCCTTCCTACGAGCAGTACTTC.

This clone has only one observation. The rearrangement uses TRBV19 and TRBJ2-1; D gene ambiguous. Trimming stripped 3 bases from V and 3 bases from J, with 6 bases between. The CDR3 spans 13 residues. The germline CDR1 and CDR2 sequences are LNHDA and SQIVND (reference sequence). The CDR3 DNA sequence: TGTGCCAGTAGTATGGCTAGCTACAATGAGCAGTTCTTC. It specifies CASSMASYNEQFF.

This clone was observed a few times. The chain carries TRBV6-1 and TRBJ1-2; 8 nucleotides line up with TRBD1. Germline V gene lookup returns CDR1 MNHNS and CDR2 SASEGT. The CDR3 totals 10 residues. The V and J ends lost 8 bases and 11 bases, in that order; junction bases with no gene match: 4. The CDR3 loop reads CASEDREYTF. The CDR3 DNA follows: TGTGCCAGCGAGGACAGGGAGTACACCTTC.